These 30 T cell receptor beta chains were sequenced from one sample in a study of early T cells in non-severe SARS-CoV-2 infection (dated by TCRdb to 2020 to 2022). Receptors were amplified or captured by 5' RACE. TCRdb shows the sequencer as NextSeq 500. The public reads were run again by TCRdb, first through fastp at Q25 and then through MiXCR, and only productive beta chains were kept. Every distinct CDR3 protein forms one entry, paired with its most common genes and DNA. In all, the sample holds 45,000 to 50,000 distinct CDR3 sequences, and 5.5% to 8% of those were seen once. About 2.7% of the sample is held by the ten biggest clonotypes. Sequencing was performed on whole blood, taken at baseline. Source of these receptors: an adult who was a healthcare worker with PCR-confirmed SARS-CoV-2 infection or an uninfected control (not recorded which).

This clonotype was seen many times. The chain couples TRBV3-2 to TRBJ2-3; the DNA was not compared with TRBD1, the D call given in the table. TRBV3-2 is a documented pseudogene. The CDR3 loop spans 17 amino acids. CDR3 protein: CASSQLSPGGAWHTQYF. As DNA, the CDR3 is TGTGCCAGCAGCCAACTATCCCCAGGGGGAGCATGGCATACGCAGTATTTT.

This clonotype was counted many times. The CDR3 reads CASSYVDAHTEAFF. The CDR3 nucleotides read TGTGCCAGCAGTTACGTGGACGCACACACTGAAGCTTTCTTT. The chain has TRBV6-6 and TRBJ1-1; no clear D gene. Deletions cut 2 bases from V and 3 bases from J, with 10 bases between. The CDR3 has 14 residues. Germline V gene lookup returns CDR1 MNHNY and CDR2 SVGAGI (reference sequence).

The chain employs TRBV11-2 and TRBJ1-1; D is uncertain. V was trimmed by 2 bases and J by 1 base, leaving 8 bases between them. CDR1 is SGHAT and CDR2 is FQNNGV in the germline V gene. CDR3 length: 14 amino acids. CDR3: CASSLRRGNTEAFF. CDR3 sequence (DNA): TGTGCCAGCAGCTTACGGCGGGGGAACACTGAAGCTTTCTTT.

This clonotype has ten or more counts. This sequence joins TRBV18 and TRBJ2-3; 9 nucleotides line up with TRBD1. CDR3 length: 15 residues. The germline V gene encodes CDR1 KGHSH and CDR2 LQKENI. Unmatched junction bases numbered 8, after V lost 8 bases and J lost 2 bases. CDR3: CASATGTGYTDTQYF. The CDR3 bases are TGTGCCAGCGCAACCGGGACAGGGTACACAGATACGCAGTATTTT.

The gene calls are TRBV9 and TRBJ2-1; 8 nucleotides line up with TRBD1. J was trimmed by 5 bases and V by 2 bases; bases with no gene match: 9. CDR3 length equals 16 residues. From germline, CDR1 is SGDLS and CDR2 YYNGEE. The CDR3 DNA follows: TGTGCCAGCAGCGTGGCCGGGACAGGAGTTGACAATGAGCAGTTCTTC. Residues: CASSVAGTGVDNEQFF.

This clonotype was recorded a few times. The chain is built from TRBV3-2 and TRBJ2-7; TRBD1, the table's D call, lacks a check against the DNA. TRBV3-2 is flagged as a pseudogene. The CDR3 sequence is 15 residues long. The CDR3 region has the DNA TGTGCCAGCAGCCGGCCGGGACAAATCTTCTACGAGCAGTACTTC. This encodes CASSRPGQIFYEQYF.

The rearrangement uses TRBV25-1 and TRBJ1-6; TRBD1 might be the D (6 bases). V lost 5 bases, J lost 14 bases, and 19 bases lay in between. The germline gives CDR1 MGHDK, CDR2 SYGVNS. The CDR3 covers 14 residues. CDR3 DNA: TGTGCCAGCAGTAGAAGCAGGGGCCATGGGGCCCTCCACTTT. Translating gives CASSRSRGHGALHF.

This rearrangement joins TRBV6-2 or TRBV6-3 to TRBJ2-7, with no clear D. The ends were cut back, 4 bases at V and 4 bases at J, with 8 bases in the middle. This CDR3 is 12 amino acids long. Germline V gene data show CDR1 as MNHEY and CDR2 as SVGEGT. The CDR3 DNA sequence: TGTGCCAGCAGTTCCCTCTTGTACGAGCAGTACTTC. Translating gives CASSSLLYEQYF.

This clonotype was recorded many times. The chain carries TRBV5-6 and TRBJ2-4, with 9 bases that match TRBD2. Trimming took 0 bases from V and 8 from J; bases not matched to a gene: 15. CDR3 length equals 18 residues. Germline V gene sequence: CDR1 SGHDT, CDR2 YYEEEE. CDR3 in DNA: TGTGCCAGCAGCTTGGTGGTTGTGGCTAGCGGGGCCCGTGACATTCAGTACTTC. Its translation: CASSLVVVASGARDIQYF.

This clonotype was seen repeatedly, ten times or more. J is TRBJ1-1 and V is TRBV5-5, with 7 bases matching TRBD1. CDR1 SGHKS and CDR2 YYEKEE come from the germline V gene (reference sequence). The CDR3 extends over 15 amino acids. V lost 3 bases, J lost 0 bases, and 5 bases stayed unmatched. The CDR3 DNA is TGTGCCAGCAGCTGGACAGGTTCCCTGAACACTGAAGCTTTCTTT. Protein product: CASSWTGSLNTEAFF.

This clonotype was detected a few times. The gene calls are TRBV5-1 and TRBJ2-1, with a tentative D call TRBD2 (5 bases). CDR3 length: 17 residues. In germline, CDR1 is SGHRS, CDR2 YFSETQ. V lost 2 bases and J lost 1, with 16 bases in between. CDR3 region: CASSFGPGRGSYNEQFF. In nucleotides, the CDR3 is TGCGCCAGCAGCTTCGGACCGGGCCGAGGGTCCTACAATGAGCAGTTCTTC.

This clonotype was seen at least ten times. The V and J genes are TRBV11-2 and TRBJ2-3, with 11 bases that match TRBD2. The V gene's germline CDR1 is SGHAT and CDR2 FQNNGV. This CDR3 has 17 residues. V shed 0 bases and J 4 bases; nucleotides not matched to a gene: 6. CDR3 loop: CASSLDRTSGGADTQYF. The DNA of the CDR3 is TGTGCCAGCAGCTTAGATAGAACTAGCGGGGGCGCAGATACGCAGTATTTT.

This clonotype appeared many times. The chain couples TRBV18 to TRBJ2-7, with 7 bases aligning to TRBD2. Per germline, CDR1 KGHSH and CDR2 LQKENI. The CDR3 has 16 residues. Unmatched junction bases numbered 17, after V lost 10 bases and J lost 2 bases. The CDR3 protein is CATAFTTSPSPYEQYF. CDR3 DNA sequence: TGTGCCACCGCCTTCACGACTAGCCCTAGTCCCTACGAGCAGTACTTC.

This clonotype showed up many times. V gene TRBV4-3 combines with J gene TRBJ2-3; D perhaps matches TRBD1 (5 bases). Per germline, CDR1 LGHNA and CDR2 YSLEER. The CDR3 consists of 16 residues. V gave up 0 bases and J gave up 0 bases, with 10 bases separating them. CDR3 loop: CASSQDTDRSTDTQYF. DNA for the CDR3: TGCGCCAGCAGCCAAGATACAGACAGAAGCACAGATACGCAGTATTTT.

This clonotype was seen a few times. This chain uses TRBV5-8 with TRBJ1-2; D not resolved. From germline, CDR1 is SGHTS and CDR2 YDEGEE. V lost 0 bases, J lost 4 bases, and 13 bases lay in between. This CDR3 contains 15 residues. This CDR3 is CASSLDPSAVYGYTF. The DNA for the CDR3 is TGTGCCAGCAGCTTGGACCCCTCCGCCGTCTATGGCTACACCTTC.

The sample holds many counts of this clonotype. V usage is TRBV7-2 and J usage is TRBJ2-1, with unresolved D. This CDR3 is built from 12 residues. Germline V gene data show CDR1 as SGHTA and CDR2 as FQGNSA. V gave up 1 base and J gave up 9 bases, with 7 bases separating them. Here the CDR3 reads CASSLVSFEQFF. The DNA for the CDR3 is TGTGCCAGCAGCTTAGTTAGTTTTGAGCAGTTCTTC. The variable domain in full, with the rest retrieved from reference TRBV7-2 and TRBJ2-1, is GAGVSQSPSNKVTEKGKDVELRCDPISGHTALYWYRQSLGQGLEFLIYFQGNSAPDKSGLPSDRFSAERTGGSVSTLTIQRTQQEDSAVYLCASSLVSFEQFFGPGTRLTVL.

The sample holds many counts of this clonotype. V gene TRBV12-3 or TRBV12-4 combines with J gene TRBJ2-4; maybe TRBD2 (5 bases). CDR3 length: 12 residues. With 10 bases removed from V and 8 bases from J, the gap between germline ends came to 15 bases. The CDR3 sequence: CATTPGGDIQYF. As DNA, the CDR3 is TGTGCCACCACCCCCGGAGGAGACATTCAGTACTTC.

A note on this clonotype: A clone one base away is much larger, so this may be a read error. The rearrangement links TRBV12-3 or TRBV12-4 to TRBJ2-3; tentatively, D is TRBD1 or TRBD2 (6 bases each). The CDR3 is 15 amino acids. CDR3 DNA sequence: TGTGTCAGCAGCGGAGGGGGACGGCTAGCAGATACGCAGTATTTT. Its protein is CVSSGGGRLADTQYF.

This clonotype was seen repeatedly, ten times or more. The rearrangement links TRBV5-1 to TRBJ2-3; D unresolved. The CDR3 loop spans 13 amino acids. The germline CDR1 and CDR2 sequences are SGHRS and YFSETQ. The V and J ends lost 0 bases and 5 bases respectively, with 7 bases between them. The CDR3 DNA follows: TGCGCCAGCAGCTTGGGGATCGGAGATACGCAGTATTTT. Protein: CASSLGIGDTQYF.

This clonotype was detected many times. This chain connects TRBV1 to TRBJ2-7; whether TRBD1, the table's D call, matches the DNA was not checked. TRBV1 is termed a pseudogene. The CDR3 has 17 residues. The CDR3 coding sequence is TGCACCAGCAGCCAACGGGAGAGGGGACGGCACTCCTACGAGCAGTACTTC. Its protein product is CTSSQRERGRHSYEQYF.

There are many counts of this clonotype. CDR3 residues: CASSPRKRKGNQPQHF. CDR3 in DNA: TGTGCCAGCAGTCCCCGGAAGAGGAAGGGCAATCAGCCCCAGCATTTT. V and J are TRBV6-6 and TRBJ1-5; D gene ambiguous. Germline V CDR1 and CDR2: MNHNY, SVGAGI (reference sequence). Deletions cut 5 bases from V and 2 bases from J, with 16 bases between. This CDR3 spans 16 amino acids.

CDR3 sequence: CASSSSGGEAGNTIYF. CDR3 bases: TGTGCCAGCAGCTCATCAGGGGGCGAGGCTGGAAACACCATATATTTT. The V and J genes are TRBV9 and TRBJ1-3; TRBD1 matches at 8 bases. The trim removed 4 bases at V and 2 bases at J, leaving 8 bases unmatched. The CDR3 contains 16 residues. The germline V gene encodes CDR1 SGDLS and CDR2 YYNGEE.

This clonotype has at least ten counts. The chain couples TRBV9 to TRBJ2-7, with 7 nucleotides matching TRBD2. CDR1 SGDLS and CDR2 YYNGEE come from the germline V gene. There are 16 residues in the CDR3. Trimming took 0 bases from V and 1 from J; bases not matched to a gene: 7. The CDR3, as DNA: TGTGCCAGCAGCGTAGGAATCGGGGGGATTTCCTACGAGCAGTACTTC. Its translation is CASSVGIGGISYEQYF.

The rearrangement joins TRBV7-3 to TRBJ1-1; 9 bases align to TRBD1. Germline CDR1 is SGHTA and CDR2 is FQGTGA. V dropped 4 bases and J dropped 5; count of bases not matched to a gene: 8. This CDR3 spans 15 amino acids. CDR3 DNA sequence: TGTGCCAGCAGCTCCGTGGGACAGGGATTAACTGAAGCTTTCTTT. This codes for CASSSVGQGLTEAFF.

This clonotype was recorded at least ten times. The chain employs TRBV7-3 and TRBJ2-3; perhaps D is TRBD1 or TRBD2 (7 bases each). V lost 7 bases, J lost 3 bases, and 14 bases lay in between. Germline assignment: CDR1 SGHTA and CDR2 FQGTGA. This CDR3 spans 14 amino acids. CDR3 coding DNA: TGTGCCAGCACCAGGGGGGGGCCGACAGATACGCAGTATTTT. It specifies CASTRGGPTDTQYF.

This clonotype was counted only a few times. The chain recombines TRBV11-2 with TRBJ2-1; D unclear. Deletions cut 5 bases from V and 0 bases from J, with 20 bases between. There are 18 residues in the CDR3. Germline CDR1 SGHAT, CDR2 FQNNGV. The CDR3 nucleotides read TGTGCCAGCAGCACTACTCTTCGACCCTCTGGCTCCTACAATGAGCAGTTCTTC. Translating it yields CASSTTLRPSGSYNEQFF.

The V and J genes are TRBV19 and TRBJ2-1; D ambiguous. Germline CDR1 is LNHDA and CDR2 is SQIVND (reference sequence). Trimming left V 3 bases short and J 11 bases short, with 8 bases between. The length of the CDR3 is 11 residues. CDR3 DNA: TGTGCCAGTAGTATTCTCGATCAGCAGTTCTTC. It encodes CASSILDQQFF.

This clonotype was detected many times. This rearrangement joins TRBV11-2 to TRBJ1-6; D possibly corresponds to TRBD1 (6 bases). Trimming left V 5 bases short and J 5 bases short, with 16 bases between. The germline V gene encodes CDR1 SGHAT and CDR2 FQNNGV. The CDR3 loop spans 16 amino acids. Written as DNA, the CDR3 is TGTGCCAGCAGCCAGCGGACAGTGCGAGATAATTCACCCCTCCACTTT. Its translation is CASSQRTVRDNSPLHF.

This clonotype was counted many times. This rearrangement joins TRBV7-3 to TRBJ2-7; TRBD1 agrees at 10 bases. V lost 5 bases, J lost 7 bases, and 14 bases stayed unmatched. The V gene's germline CDR1 is SGHTA and CDR2 FQGTGA. The CDR3 is made up of 16 amino acids. DNA of the CDR3: TGTGCCAGCAGCCCAGATAAAGGGACAGGGGTGGTGGAGCAGTACTTC. Amino acid sequence: CASSPDKGTGVVEQYF.

This clonotype has ten or more counts. V and J are TRBV7-2 and TRBJ2-5; 8 bases are shared with TRBD1. Trimming took 6 bases from V and 5 from J; bases not matched to a gene: 8. Looked up from germline, CDR1 is SGHTA and CDR2 is FQGNSA. This CDR3 is built from 14 residues. The CDR3 sequence is CASSSNRGLETQYF. CDR3 in DNA: TGTGCCAGCAGTTCAAACAGGGGGTTGGAGACCCAGTACTTC.